This T cell receptor beta chain is drawn from a study of CD8 T cells in Susac syndrome. The authors reverse transcribed roughly 0.5 to 1 ug RNA with random hexamers. Amplification of TCR beta CDR3 by immunoSEQ multiplex PCR spanned 54 Vbeta and 13 Jbeta. Each CDR3 protein is one row after TCRdb ran MiXCR on the immunoSEQ multiplex PCR reads. The data show 150,000 to 200,000 distinct CDR3 sequences, with 90% to 97% seen just once and around 0.09% held by the top ten. CDR1 is DFQATT, CDR2 SNEGSKA, per germline (reference sequence). The CDR3 runs to 15 residues. The V gene lost 3 bases and the J gene lost 6 bases, with 19 bases spanning the gap.

The V and J genes are TRBV20-1 and TRBJ2-3; TRBD2 might be the D (7 bases). The sequenced sample was CD4+ T cells from PBMCs. The clonotype comes from a human donor with multiple sclerosis. This CDR3 reads CSARDSGAGSDTQYF. DNA for the CDR3: TGCAGTGCTAGGGACAGCGGGGCGGGATCTGATACGCAGTATTTT.